What follows is one TCR beta chain and its context. Its matching antigen is unknown. Free of recent acute infections or vaccinations, the donors were healthy HIV-negative adults. All the donors were Caucasian adults who lived in Nashville, Tennessee. This entry is derived from a study of shared clonotypes between healthy human individuals. Study at large: Each donor had three CD4 naive, three CD4 memory, two CD8 naive and one CD8 memory plate.

Notes on the study in general: Generally, naive subsets came out with larger estimated richness than memory subsets.

This CDR3 has 14 amino acids. The ends were cut back, 3 bases at V and 4 bases at J, with 12 bases in the middle. The germline V gene has CDR1 MDHEN and CDR2 SYDVKM. The protocol was immunoSEQ multiplex PCR, while the TCRdb copy is restricted to in-frame clones and leaves out a portion. The sample lists 2 million to 3 million clones; roughly nine tenths were seen once. The chain employs TRBV28 and TRBJ1-2, with D possibly being TRBD1 (6 bases). Sequencing used naive CD4+ T cells sorted from blood. Subset denoted: CD45RA+ positively selected. The receptor comes from a man between 18 and 35 years old in good health. The CDR3 DNA reads as TGTGCCAGCAGTTTGCAGGGGCGCCTCTATGGCTACACCTTC. Translation: CASSLQGRLYGYTF.